This paragraph covers one T cell receptor beta chain sequence. Individual cDNA molecules were tagged with unique molecular identifiers, the study reported. Via MiXCR, TCRdb re-called the 5' RACE reads, giving one row per CDR3 protein. The sample includes under 140,000 distinct CDR3 sequences, over 9.5% of them seen just once. This sample stems from a study of early T cells in non-severe SARS-CoV-2 infection. Turning to the study itself: Sequencing of unsorted whole blood was done on bulk RNA, leaving chains unpaired.

V shed 1 base, J shed 7 bases, and the junction held 9 bases outside the gene matches. Germline CDR1 and CDR2: LGHDT and YNNKEL (reference sequence). The CDR3 is 16 residues long. The source material was whole blood, sampled at baseline. This clonotype was sampled from an adult who was a healthcare worker with PCR-confirmed SARS-CoV-2 infection or an uninfected control (not recorded which). V usage is TRBV3-1 and J usage is TRBJ1-4; TRBD1 aligns across 7 bases. The CDR3 here is CASSQAGQAPREKLFF. The CDR3 DNA is TGTGCCAGCAGCCAAGCTGGACAGGCACCTCGTGAAAAACTGTTTTTT.